Each of the 14 T cell receptor beta chains below was sequenced from the same sample in a study of T cells in Graves' hyperthyroidism and ophthalmopathy. Regions amplified from RNA transcripts were the TCR beta CDR3 regions. The HTBI set primed first-round TCR CDR3 RT-PCR. MiXCR, run by TCRdb on the multiplex PCR reads, gives a single entry per CDR3 protein. The data show more than 500,000 distinct CDR3 sequences, about half seen once. Sequencing was carried out using peripheral blood or thyroid tissue (not recorded which). The origin of the receptors is an adult woman with Graves' disease, either hyperthyroidism or ophthalmopathy (not recorded which).

This chain connects TRBV29-1 to TRBJ1-1; D possibly corresponds to TRBD1 (6 bases). The CDR3 extends over 10 amino acids. CDR1 is SQVTM, CDR2 ANQGSEA, per germline. V lost 7 bases and J lost 8, with 11 bases in between. The CDR3 nucleotides are TGCAGCGCAGGGGACCGGGAAGCTTTCTTT. Translating it yields CSAGDREAFF. The full variable domain, its missing parts supplied by reference TRBV29-1 and TRBJ1-1, is SAVISQKPSRDICQRGTSLTIQCQVDSQVTMMFWYRQQPGQSLTLIATANQGSEATYESGFVIDKFPISRPNLTFSTLTVSNMSPEDSSIYLCSAGDREAFFGQGTRLTVV.

The V gene is TRBV7-6, the J gene TRBJ1-5; perhaps TRBD1 as D (5 bases). The CDR3 extends over 14 amino acids. V lost 5 bases, J lost 11 bases, and 19 bases lay in between. CDR1 is SGHVS and CDR2 is FNYEAQ in the germline V gene. CDR3 coding DNA: TGTGCCAGCAGCCAAGTGAGCTTGGGGGAGACCCAGCATTTT. Protein sequence: CASSQVSLGETQHF.

This chain joins TRBV28 and TRBJ1-5; 8 bases match TRBD1. Germline lookup yields CDR1 MDHEN and CDR2 SYDVKM. V lost 5 bases, J lost 6 bases, and 9 bases stayed unmatched. The CDR3 loop spans 15 amino acids. The CDR3 spells CASSIVGQGFQPQHF. The CDR3 DNA reads TGTGCCAGCAGTATCGTAGGACAGGGTTTTCAGCCCCAGCATTTT.

This clonotype was counted a single time. This chain joins TRBV2 and TRBJ2-3, with 11 bases identical to TRBD2. The CDR3 is 17 amino acids. The germline V gene encodes CDR1 SNHLY and CDR2 FYNNEI. Unmatched junction bases numbered 14, after V lost 6 bases and J lost 6 bases. The CDR3 loop reads CASRPPDTSGSWDTQYF. The CDR3 DNA sequence: TGTGCCAGCAGACCACCCGACACTAGCGGGAGTTGGGATACGCAGTATTTT. Together with reference TRBV2 and TRBJ2-3, the CDR3 gives the full variable domain: EPEVTQTPSHQVTQMGQEVILRCVPISNHLYFYWYRQILGQKVEFLVSFYNNEISEKSEIFDDQFSVERPDGSNFTLKIRSTKLEDSAMYFCASRPPDTSGSWDTQYFGPGTRLTVL.

This clonotype was seen at least ten times. This chain links TRBV24-1 with TRBJ1-2; 7 bases line up with TRBD1. This CDR3 comprises 15 residues. V lost 4 bases and J lost 5; bases outside the gene matches: 9. Germline V gene sequence: CDR1 KGHDR, CDR2 SFDVKD. As DNA, the CDR3 is TGTGCCACCAGTGAACCGGGACAGTCTGCTTATGGCTACACCTTC. It yields the protein CATSEPGQSAYGYTF.

Only a few counts were recorded for this clonotype. The genes are TRBV28 and TRBJ2-5; 8 nucleotides line up with TRBD1. The CDR3 has 15 residues. The V and J ends lost 5 bases and 4 bases, in that order; junction bases with no gene match: 9. From germline, CDR1 is MDHEN and CDR2 SYDVKM. CDR3 residues: CASSPPDRDGETQYF. The CDR3 DNA is TGTGCCAGCAGTCCCCCGGACAGGGATGGAGAGACCCAGTACTTC. Full variable domain (rest looked up from reference TRBV28 and TRBJ2-5): DVKVTQSSRYLVKRTGEKVFLECVQDMDHENMFWYRQDPGLGLRLIYFSYDVKMKEKGDIPEGYSVSREKKERFSLILESASTNQTSMYLCASSPPDRDGETQYFGPGTRLLVL.

This chain uses TRBV5-1 with TRBJ1-1, with D possibly being TRBD1 (5 bases). The CDR3 extends over 13 amino acids. V lost 0 bases to trimming and J lost 6 bases, with 9 bases between them. CDR1 and CDR2 (germline): SGHRS, YFSETQ. CDR3 in amino acids: CASSLGTRSEAFF. The CDR3 nucleotides are TGCGCCAGCAGCTTGGGGACAAGGTCTGAAGCTTTCTTT.

This clonotype was seen many times. J is TRBJ1-2 and V is TRBV19, with 9 nucleotides matching TRBD1. V was clipped by 5 bases and J by 0 bases; unmatched bases: 4. There are 15 residues in the CDR3. Germline-derived CDR1 and CDR2 are LNHDA and SQIVND (reference sequence). DNA for the CDR3: TGTGCCAGTAGTTCCCGGACAGGGGCTAACTATGGCTACACCTTC. Its translation is CASSSRTGANYGYTF.

This sequence joins TRBV15 and TRBJ1-2, with TRBD1 matching 7 bases. Germline V CDR1 and CDR2: LNHNV, YYDKDF (reference sequence). Germline trimming cut 8 bases from V and 8 bases from J; bases unmatched to any gene: 17. There are 15 residues in the CDR3. For the CDR3, the DNA is TGTGCCACCGGCACTACCCCTGGGACAGCCAAGGGCTACACCTTC. Translated, it gives CATGTTPGTAKGYTF.

This clonotype was observed a few times. V and J are TRBV24-1 and TRBJ2-5; a weak D match, TRBD1 (6 bases). Looked up from germline, CDR1 is KGHDR and CDR2 is SFDVKD. Trimming removed 1 base from V and 5 bases from J, with 13 bases in between. This CDR3 has 15 amino acids. The CDR3 DNA reads TGTGCCACCAGTGATTTTTCAGGGGTATCGGAGACCCAGTACTTC. This translates into CATSDFSGVSETQYF.

Concerning this clonotype: Germline and junction disagree at one end, which may indicate a read error. Written as DNA, the CDR3 is TGCGCCAGCAGTGAGGCCTCCGAGGAGCCCGAGCATTTT. It is translated as CASSEASEEPEHF. This chain joins TRBV10-2 and TRBJ1-5; D is unresolved. The germline V gene has CDR1 WSHSY and CDR2 SAAADI. The CDR3 runs 13 residues.

The chain links TRBV11-2 to TRBJ1-1; D might be TRBD1 (6 bases). The CDR3 runs to 16 residues. Germline CDR1 SGHAT, CDR2 FQNNGV. V gave up 4 bases and J gave up 0 bases, with 15 bases separating them. CDR3 protein: CASSSGQSLMNTEAFF. The DNA of the CDR3 is TGTGCCAGCAGCTCCGGACAGAGCCTCATGAACACTGAAGCTTTCTTT.

In DNA form, the CDR3 reads TGTGCCAGCAGCCCCCCGGGGGGTGAAGCAGATACGCAGTATTTT. Protein product: CASSPPGGEADTQYF. The chain is built from TRBV25-1 and TRBJ2-3; 7 bases align to TRBD2. V lost 6 bases to trimming and J lost 4 bases; unmatched junction nucleotides: 10. Looked up from germline, CDR1 is MGHDK and CDR2 is SYGVNS. The CDR3 has 15 residues.

Turning to this clonotype: Germline and junction disagree at one end, which may indicate a read error. The rearrangement joins TRBV28 to TRBJ2-2; the D call may be TRBD1 or TRBD2 (5 bases each). The CDR3 extends over 14 amino acids. CDR1 and CDR2 (germline): MDHEN, SYDVKM. The DNA of the CDR3 is TGTGCCAGCAGACCAGAGGGGTCCACCGGAGAGCTGTTTTTT. This sequence encodes CASRPEGSTGELFF.